The T cell receptor beta chain under discussion was sequenced for a study of human T cells and chemical hapten exposure. Overall study: Slight differences in pooled library volume were the main source of varying TCR yields across samples.

As to time point: patch test 3, about 24 weeks after DPC sensitization. This sample's treatment: therapeutic diphenylcyclopropenone sensitization with weekly scalp DPC. Patients had alopecia, were aged 18 to 70, and were not pregnant. The ends were cut back, 5 bases at V and 4 bases at J, with 7 bases in the middle. The CDR3 totals 12 residues. CDR1 and CDR2 from the germline V gene are SEHNR and FQNEAQ (reference sequence). TCRdb re-derived calls from the RACE reads in MiXCR, one entry per CDR3 protein. Of 100,000 or so distinct CDR3 sequences listed, under 35% were seen once; the top ten hold around 2.5%.

Sequencing was performed on whole blood, taken in connection with sensitization to the hapten diphenylcyclopropenone (DPC). The chain joins TRBV7-9 to TRBJ2-3; D is unresolved. The TCR originated in a man in his forties or fifties with alopecia areata. Some clones in this sample may be carry-over from other donors' samples. CDR3 DNA: TGTGCCAGCAGCCCAATATCAGATACGCAGTATTTT. It codes for CASSPISDTQYF.